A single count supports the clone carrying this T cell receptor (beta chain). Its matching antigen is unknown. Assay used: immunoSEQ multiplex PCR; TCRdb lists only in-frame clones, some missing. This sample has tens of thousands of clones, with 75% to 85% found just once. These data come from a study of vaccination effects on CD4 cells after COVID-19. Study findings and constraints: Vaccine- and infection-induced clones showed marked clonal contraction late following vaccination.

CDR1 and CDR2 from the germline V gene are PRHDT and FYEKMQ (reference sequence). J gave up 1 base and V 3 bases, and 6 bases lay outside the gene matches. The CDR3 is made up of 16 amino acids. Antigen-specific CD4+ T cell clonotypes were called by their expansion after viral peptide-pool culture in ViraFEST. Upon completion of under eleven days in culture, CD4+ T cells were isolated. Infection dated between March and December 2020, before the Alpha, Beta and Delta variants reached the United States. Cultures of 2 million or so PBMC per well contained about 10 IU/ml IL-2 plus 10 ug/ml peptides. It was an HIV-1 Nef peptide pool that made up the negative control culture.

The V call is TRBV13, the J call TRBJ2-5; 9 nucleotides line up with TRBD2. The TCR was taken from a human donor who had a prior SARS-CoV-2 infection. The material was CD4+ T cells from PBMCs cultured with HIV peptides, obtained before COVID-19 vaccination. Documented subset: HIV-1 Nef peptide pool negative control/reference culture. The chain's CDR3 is CASSFSLAGSQETQYF. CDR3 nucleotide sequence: TGTGCCAGCAGCTTCTCCCTAGCGGGAAGCCAAGAGACCCAGTACTTC.